The present entry profiles one TCR beta chain with its context. Its target is unknown. Amplification targeted TCR beta CDR3 regions from RNA transcripts. The study used the HTBI primer set for a first-round RT-PCR of the TCR CDR3. TCRdb re-analysed the multiplex PCR reads in MiXCR, keeping a single row per CDR3 protein. The data contain about half a million distinct CDR3 sequences, 15% to 20% of them singletons. This sample is part of a study of T cells in Graves' hyperthyroidism and ophthalmopathy. Study-level points and caveats: Most clonotypes expanded in thyroid above 0.001 were likewise present in blood.

It was uncontrolled infection, other autoimmune disease, pregnancy or lactation that excluded patients. Germline loops: CDR1 LGHNA, CDR2 YSLEER. Trimming at V came to 1 base and at J to 7 bases, leaving 6 bases not matched to a gene. The length of the CDR3 is 16 residues. Material for sequencing was blood. This chain uses TRBV4-3 with TRBJ1-4, with 10 nucleotides matching TRBD1. This clonotype originated in a young woman with Graves' ophthalmopathy. DNA for the CDR3: TGCGCCAGCAGCCAAGGGACAGGGGGTTTCGGTGAAAAACTGTTTTTT. Translation gives CASSQGTGGFGEKLFF.